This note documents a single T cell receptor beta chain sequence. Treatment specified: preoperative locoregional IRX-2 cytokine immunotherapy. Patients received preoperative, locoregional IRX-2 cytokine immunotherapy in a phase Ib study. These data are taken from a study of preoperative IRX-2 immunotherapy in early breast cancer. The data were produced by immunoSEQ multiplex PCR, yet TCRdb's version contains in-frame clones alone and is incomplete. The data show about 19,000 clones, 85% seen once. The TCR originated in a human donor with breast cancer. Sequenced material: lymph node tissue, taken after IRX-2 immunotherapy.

Here the CDR3 reads CSVLDYAAEAFF. The DNA of the CDR3 is TGCAGCGTTCTAGACTATGCGGCTGAAGCTTTCTTT. V gene TRBV29-1 combines with J gene TRBJ1-1; no reliable D call. This CDR3 region has 12 residues. The V gene lost 5 bases and the J gene lost 6 bases, with 13 bases spanning the gap. Germline CDR1 and CDR2: SQVTM and ANQGSEA.